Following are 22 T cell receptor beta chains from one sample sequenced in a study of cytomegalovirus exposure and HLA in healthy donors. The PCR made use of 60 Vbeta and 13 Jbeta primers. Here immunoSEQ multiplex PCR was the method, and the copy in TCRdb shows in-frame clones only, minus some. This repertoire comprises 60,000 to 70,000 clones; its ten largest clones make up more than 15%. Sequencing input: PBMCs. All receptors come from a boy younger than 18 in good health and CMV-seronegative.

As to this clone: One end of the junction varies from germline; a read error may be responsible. The CDR3 region has the DNA TGTGCGAGTACTCCTTCCGACATGGATGAAAAACTGTTTTTT. Its translation: CASTPSDMDEKLFF. The V call is TRBV19, the J call TRBJ1-4; D gene uncertain. The length of the CDR3 is 14 residues. The germline V gene has CDR1 LNHDA and CDR2 SQIVND (reference sequence).

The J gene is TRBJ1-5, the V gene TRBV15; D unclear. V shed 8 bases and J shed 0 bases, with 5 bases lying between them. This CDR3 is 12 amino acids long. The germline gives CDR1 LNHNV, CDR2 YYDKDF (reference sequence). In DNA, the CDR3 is TGTGCCACCGGAGTTAGCAATCAGCCCCAGCATTTT. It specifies CATGVSNQPQHF.

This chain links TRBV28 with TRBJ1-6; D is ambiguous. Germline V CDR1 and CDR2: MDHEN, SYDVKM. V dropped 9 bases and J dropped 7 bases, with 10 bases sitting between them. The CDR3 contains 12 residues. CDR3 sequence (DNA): TGTGCCAGTTTCTCGGGGAATTCACCCCTCCACTTT. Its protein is CASFSGNSPLHF.

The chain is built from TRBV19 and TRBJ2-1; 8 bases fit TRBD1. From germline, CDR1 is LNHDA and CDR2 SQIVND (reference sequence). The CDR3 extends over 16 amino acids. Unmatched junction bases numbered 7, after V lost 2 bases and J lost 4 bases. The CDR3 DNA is TGTGCCAGTAGTATATCTAGGACAGGGCCATACAATGAGCAGTTCTTC. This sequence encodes CASSISRTGPYNEQFF. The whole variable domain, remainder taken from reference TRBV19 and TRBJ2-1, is DGGITQSPKYLFRKEGQNVTLSCEQNLNHDAMYWYRQDPGQGLRLIYYSQIVNDFQKGDIAEGYSVSREKKESFPLTVTSAQKNPTAFYLCASSISRTGPYNEQFFGPGTRLTVL.

Written as DNA, the CDR3 is TGTGCCAGTAGTACGACTTCGAGACAGGGATCTTATGGCTACACCTTC. Protein: CASSTTSRQGSYGYTF. The chain recombines TRBV19 with TRBJ1-2; 7 bases map to TRBD1. The CDR3 loop spans 16 amino acids. V trimming: 4 bases; J trimming: 5 bases; junction bases outside the gene matches: 13. Germline values: CDR1 LNHDA, CDR2 SQIVND (reference sequence).

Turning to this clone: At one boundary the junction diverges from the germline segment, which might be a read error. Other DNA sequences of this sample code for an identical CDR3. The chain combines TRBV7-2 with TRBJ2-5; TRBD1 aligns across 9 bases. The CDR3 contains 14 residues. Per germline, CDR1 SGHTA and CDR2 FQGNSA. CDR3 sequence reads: CASSFTGGAETQYF. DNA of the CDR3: TGCGCCAGCAGCTTTACAGGGGGCGCAGAGACCCAGTACTTC.

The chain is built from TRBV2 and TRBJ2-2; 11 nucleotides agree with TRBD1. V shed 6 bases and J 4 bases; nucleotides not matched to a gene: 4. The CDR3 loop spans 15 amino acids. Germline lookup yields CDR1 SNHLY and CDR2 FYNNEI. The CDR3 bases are TGTGCCAGCAGCCTGGACAGGGGGCCCACCGGGGAGCTGTTTTTT. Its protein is CASSLDRGPTGELFF.

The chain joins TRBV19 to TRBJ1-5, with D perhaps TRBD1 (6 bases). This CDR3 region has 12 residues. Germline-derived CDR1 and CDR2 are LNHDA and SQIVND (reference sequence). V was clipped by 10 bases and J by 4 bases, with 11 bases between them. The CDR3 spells CATMTGNQPQHF. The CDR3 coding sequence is TGTGCCACTATGACAGGTAATCAGCCCCAGCATTTT. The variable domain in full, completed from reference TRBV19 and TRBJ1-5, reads DGGITQSPKYLFRKEGQNVTLSCEQNLNHDAMYWYRQDPGQGLRLIYYSQIVNDFQKGDIAEGYSVSREKKESFPLTVTSAQKNPTAFYLCATMTGNQPQHFGDGTRLSIL.

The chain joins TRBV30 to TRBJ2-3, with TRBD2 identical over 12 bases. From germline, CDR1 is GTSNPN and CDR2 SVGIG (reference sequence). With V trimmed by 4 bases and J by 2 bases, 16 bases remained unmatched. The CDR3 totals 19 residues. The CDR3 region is CAWKGGLAGGPSPTDTQYF. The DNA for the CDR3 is TGTGCCTGGAAGGGGGGGCTAGCGGGAGGGCCATCCCCCACAGATACGCAGTATTTT.

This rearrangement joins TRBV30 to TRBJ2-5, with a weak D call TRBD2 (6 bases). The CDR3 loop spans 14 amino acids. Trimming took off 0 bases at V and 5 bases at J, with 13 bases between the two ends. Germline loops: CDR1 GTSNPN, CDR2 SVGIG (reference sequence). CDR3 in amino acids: CAWSVAPRGETQYF. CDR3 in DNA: TGTGCCTGGAGTGTCGCACCCCGGGGGGAGACCCAGTACTTC.

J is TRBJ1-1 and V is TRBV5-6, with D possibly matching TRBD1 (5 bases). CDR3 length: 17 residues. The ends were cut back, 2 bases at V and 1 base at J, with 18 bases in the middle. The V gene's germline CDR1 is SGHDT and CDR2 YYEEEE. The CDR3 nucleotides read TGTGCCAGCAGCTTTGCCGCTCGGACCCAGGGGAACACTGAAGCTTTCTTT. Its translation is CASSFAARTQGNTEAFF. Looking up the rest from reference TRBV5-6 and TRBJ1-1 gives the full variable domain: DAGVTQSPTHLIKTRGQQVTLRCSPKSGHDTVSWYQQALGQGPQFIFQYYEEEERQRGNFPDRFSGHQFPNYSSELNVNALLLGDSALYLCASSFAARTQGNTEAFFGQGTRLTVV.

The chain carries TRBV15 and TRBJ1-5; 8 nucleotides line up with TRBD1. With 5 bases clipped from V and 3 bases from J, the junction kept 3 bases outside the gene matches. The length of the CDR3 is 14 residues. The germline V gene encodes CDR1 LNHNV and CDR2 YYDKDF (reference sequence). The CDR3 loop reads CATSGQGYNQPQHF. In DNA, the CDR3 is TGTGCCACCAGCGGACAGGGCTACAATCAGCCCCAGCATTTT.

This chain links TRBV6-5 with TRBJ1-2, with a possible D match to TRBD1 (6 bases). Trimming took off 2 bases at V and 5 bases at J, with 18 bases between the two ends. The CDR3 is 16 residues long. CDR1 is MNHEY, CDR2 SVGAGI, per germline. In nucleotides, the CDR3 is TGTGCCAGCAGTTACAACCAACAGGGTGCGGGTTATGGCTACACCTTC. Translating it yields CASSYNQQGAGYGYTF.

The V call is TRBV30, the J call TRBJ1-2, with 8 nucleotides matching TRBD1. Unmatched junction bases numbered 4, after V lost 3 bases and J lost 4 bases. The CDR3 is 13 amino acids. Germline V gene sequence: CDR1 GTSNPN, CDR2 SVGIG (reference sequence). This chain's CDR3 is CAWRGDRFYGYTF. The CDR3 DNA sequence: TGTGCCTGGAGGGGGGACAGGTTCTATGGCTACACCTTC.

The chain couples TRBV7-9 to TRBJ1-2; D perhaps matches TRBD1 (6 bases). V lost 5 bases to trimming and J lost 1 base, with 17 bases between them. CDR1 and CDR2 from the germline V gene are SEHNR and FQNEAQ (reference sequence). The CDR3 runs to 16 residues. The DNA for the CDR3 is TGTGCCAGCAGCCAGCCGACGACAGGACTTAACTATGGCTACACCTTC. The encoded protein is CASSQPTTGLNYGYTF.

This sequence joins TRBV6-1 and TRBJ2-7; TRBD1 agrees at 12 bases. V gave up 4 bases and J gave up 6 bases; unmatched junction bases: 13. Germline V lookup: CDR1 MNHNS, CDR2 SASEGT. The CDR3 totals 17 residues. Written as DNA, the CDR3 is TGTGCCAGCAGTGGGATAATTGGGGGGACAGGGGGCCGCGAGCAGTACTTC. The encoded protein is CASSGIIGGTGGREQYF.

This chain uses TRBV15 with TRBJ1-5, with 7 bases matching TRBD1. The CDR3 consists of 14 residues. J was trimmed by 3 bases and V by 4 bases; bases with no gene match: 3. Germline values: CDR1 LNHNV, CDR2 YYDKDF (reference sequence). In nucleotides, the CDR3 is TGTGCCACCAGCAAAGGGACAGACAATCAGCCCCAGCATTTT. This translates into CATSKGTDNQPQHF.

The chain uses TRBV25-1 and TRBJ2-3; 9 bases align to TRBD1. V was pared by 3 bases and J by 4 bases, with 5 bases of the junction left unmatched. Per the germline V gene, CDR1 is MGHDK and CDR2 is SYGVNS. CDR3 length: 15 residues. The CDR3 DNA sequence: TGTGCCAGCAGTGATGGGACAGGGTGGGCAGATACGCAGTATTTT. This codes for CASSDGTGWADTQYF.

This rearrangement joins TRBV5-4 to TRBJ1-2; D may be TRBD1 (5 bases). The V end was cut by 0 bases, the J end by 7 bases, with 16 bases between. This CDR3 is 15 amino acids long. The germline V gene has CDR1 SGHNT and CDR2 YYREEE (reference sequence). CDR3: CASSLDGPGIGGYTF. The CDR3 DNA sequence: TGTGCCAGCAGCTTGGATGGTCCAGGGATAGGTGGCTACACCTTC.

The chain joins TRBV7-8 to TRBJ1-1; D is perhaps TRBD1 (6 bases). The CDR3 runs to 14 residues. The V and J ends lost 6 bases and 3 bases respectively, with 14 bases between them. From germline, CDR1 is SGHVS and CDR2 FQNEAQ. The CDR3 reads CASRETQGDTEAFF. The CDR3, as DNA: TGTGCCAGCAGGGAGACACAGGGCGACACTGAAGCTTTCTTT.

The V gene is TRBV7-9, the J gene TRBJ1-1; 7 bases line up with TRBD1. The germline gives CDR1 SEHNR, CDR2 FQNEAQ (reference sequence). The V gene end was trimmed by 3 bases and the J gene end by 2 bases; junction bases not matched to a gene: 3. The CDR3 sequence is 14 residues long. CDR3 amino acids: CASSFQGGNTEAFF. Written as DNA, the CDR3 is TGTGCCAGCAGCTTCCAGGGGGGCAACACTGAAGCTTTCTTT.

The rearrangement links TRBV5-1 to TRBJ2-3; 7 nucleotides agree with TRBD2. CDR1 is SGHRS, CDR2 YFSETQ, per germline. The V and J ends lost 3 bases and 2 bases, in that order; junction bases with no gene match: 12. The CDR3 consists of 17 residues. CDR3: CASSWNSGDYYTDTQYF. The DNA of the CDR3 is TGCGCCAGCAGCTGGAACAGTGGGGACTATTACACAGATACGCAGTATTTT.